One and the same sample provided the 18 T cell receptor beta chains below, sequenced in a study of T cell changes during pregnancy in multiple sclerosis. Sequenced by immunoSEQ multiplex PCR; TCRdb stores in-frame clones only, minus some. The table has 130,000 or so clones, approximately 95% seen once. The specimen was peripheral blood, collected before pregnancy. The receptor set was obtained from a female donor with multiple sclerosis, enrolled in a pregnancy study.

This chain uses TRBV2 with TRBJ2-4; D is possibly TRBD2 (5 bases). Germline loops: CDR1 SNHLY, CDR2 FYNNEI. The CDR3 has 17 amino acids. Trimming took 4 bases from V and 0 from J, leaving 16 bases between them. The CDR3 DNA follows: TGTGCCAGCAGTGGGGAGTGGGAGCTTCAAGCCAAAAACATTCAGTACTTC. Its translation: CASSGEWELQAKNIQYF.

CDR3 coding DNA: TGTGCCAGCACGTTTTCCGCGGGGCCTGGAAACACCATATATTTT. It specifies CASTFSAGPGNTIYF. The chain couples TRBV6-1 to TRBJ1-3, with a possible D match to TRBD1 (5 bases). Trimming took off 7 bases at V and 2 bases at J, with 15 bases between the two ends. There are 15 residues in the CDR3. Per germline, CDR1 MNHNS and CDR2 SASEGT.

The CDR3: CATSRDQEGSPLHF. The CDR3 region has the DNA TGTGCCACCAGCAGAGATCAAGAGGGATCACCCCTCCACTTT. The V and J genes are TRBV15 and TRBJ1-6; no reliable D call. Germline values: CDR1 LNHNV, CDR2 YYDKDF (reference sequence). This CDR3 region has 14 residues. Trimming cost V 0 bases and J 10 bases, with 10 bases left between them.

In DNA, the CDR3 is TGCGCCAGCAGCTTGATAAGGGCGACAGACCAGGGTGGCTACACCTTC. Protein sequence: CASSLIRATDQGGYTF. The V gene is TRBV5-1, the J gene TRBJ1-2, with D possibly TRBD1 on 5 matching bases. Trimming stripped 1 base from V and 7 bases from J, with 20 bases between. Germline V gives CDR1 SGHRS, CDR2 YFSETQ. CDR3 length: 16 amino acids.

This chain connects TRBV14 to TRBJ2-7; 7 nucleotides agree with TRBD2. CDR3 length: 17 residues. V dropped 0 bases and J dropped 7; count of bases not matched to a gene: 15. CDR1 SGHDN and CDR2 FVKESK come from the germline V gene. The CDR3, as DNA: TGTGCCAGCAGCCAAGATAAGATCAGAAGCGGGAAGAGAGAGCAGTACTTC. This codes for CASSQDKIRSGKREQYF.

The CDR3 loop reads CASSLHSGETQYF. The CDR3 bases are TGTGCCAGCAGCCTGCACAGTGGGGAGACCCAGTACTTC. V is TRBV5-4 and J is TRBJ2-5; D uncertain. Trimming left V 4 bases short and J 5 bases short, with 12 bases between. The CDR3 is made up of 13 amino acids. CDR1 SGHNT and CDR2 YYREEE come from the germline V gene (reference sequence).

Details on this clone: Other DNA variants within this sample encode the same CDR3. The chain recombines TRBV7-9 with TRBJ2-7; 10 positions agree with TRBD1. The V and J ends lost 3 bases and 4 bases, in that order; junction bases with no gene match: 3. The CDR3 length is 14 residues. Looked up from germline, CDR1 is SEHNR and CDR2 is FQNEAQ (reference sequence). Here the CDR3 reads CASSLDRGAYEQYF. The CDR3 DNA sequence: TGTGCCAGCAGCTTGGACAGGGGGGCGTACGAGCAGTACTTC. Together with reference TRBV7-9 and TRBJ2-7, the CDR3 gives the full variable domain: DTGVSQNPRHKITKRGQNVTFRCDPISEHNRLYWYRQTLGQGPEFLTYFQNEAQLEKSRLLSDRFSAERPKGSFSTLEIQRTEQGDSAMYLCASSLDRGAYEQYFGPGTRLTVT.

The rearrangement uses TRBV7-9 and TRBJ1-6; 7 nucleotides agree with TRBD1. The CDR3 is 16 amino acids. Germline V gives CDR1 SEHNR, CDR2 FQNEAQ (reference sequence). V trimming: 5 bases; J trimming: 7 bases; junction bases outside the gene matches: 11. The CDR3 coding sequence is TGTGCCAGCAGCCAAGAGGGGTCGGGACAGAATTCACCCCTCCACTTT. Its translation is CASSQEGSGQNSPLHF.

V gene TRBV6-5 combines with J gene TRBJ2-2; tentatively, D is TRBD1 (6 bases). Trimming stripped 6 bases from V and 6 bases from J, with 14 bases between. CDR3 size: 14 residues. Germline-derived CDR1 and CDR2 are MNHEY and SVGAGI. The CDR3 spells CASRGQERAGELFF. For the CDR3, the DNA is TGTGCCAGCAGGGGACAAGAGCGAGCCGGGGAGCTGTTTTTT.

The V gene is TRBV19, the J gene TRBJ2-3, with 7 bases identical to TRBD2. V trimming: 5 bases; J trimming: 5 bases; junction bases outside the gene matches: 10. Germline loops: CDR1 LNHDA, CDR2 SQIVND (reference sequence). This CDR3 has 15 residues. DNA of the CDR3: TGTGCCAGTAGTTTTCACAAGCGGGGAGGAGATACGCAGTATTTT. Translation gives CASSFHKRGGDTQYF.

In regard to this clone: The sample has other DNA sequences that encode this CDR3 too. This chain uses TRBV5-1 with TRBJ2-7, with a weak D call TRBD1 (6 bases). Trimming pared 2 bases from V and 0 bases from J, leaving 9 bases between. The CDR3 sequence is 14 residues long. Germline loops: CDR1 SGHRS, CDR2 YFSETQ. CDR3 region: CASSFRDNSYEQYF. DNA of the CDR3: TGCGCCAGCAGCTTTCGGGACAACTCCTACGAGCAGTACTTC.

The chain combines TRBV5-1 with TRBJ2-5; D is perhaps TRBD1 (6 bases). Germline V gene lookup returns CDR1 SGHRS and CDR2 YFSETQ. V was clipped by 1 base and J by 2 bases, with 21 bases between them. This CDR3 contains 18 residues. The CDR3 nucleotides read TGCGCCAGCAGCTTGAAAGGCCCTCTGGGGGCCCTGCAAGAGACCCAGTACTTC. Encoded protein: CASSLKGPLGALQETQYF. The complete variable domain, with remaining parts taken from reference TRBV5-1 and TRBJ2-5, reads KAGVTQTPRYLIKTRGQQVTLSCSPISGHRSVSWYQQTPGQGLQFLFEYFSETQRNKGNFPGRFSGRQFSNSRSEMNVSTLELGDSALYLCASSLKGPLGALQETQYFGPGTRLLVL.

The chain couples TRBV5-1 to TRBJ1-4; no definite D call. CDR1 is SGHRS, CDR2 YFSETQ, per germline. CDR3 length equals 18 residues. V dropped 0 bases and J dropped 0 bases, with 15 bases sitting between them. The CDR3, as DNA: TGCGCCAGCAGCTTGGAATTGGTAGCAGAAGCAACTAATGAAAAACTGTTTTTT. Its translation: CASSLELVAEATNEKLFF.

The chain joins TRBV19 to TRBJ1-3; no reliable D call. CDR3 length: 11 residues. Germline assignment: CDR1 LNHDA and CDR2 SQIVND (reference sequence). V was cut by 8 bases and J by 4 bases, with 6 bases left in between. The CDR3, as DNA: TGTGCCAGTCCCCAGGGAAACACCATATATTTT. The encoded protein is CASPQGNTIYF.

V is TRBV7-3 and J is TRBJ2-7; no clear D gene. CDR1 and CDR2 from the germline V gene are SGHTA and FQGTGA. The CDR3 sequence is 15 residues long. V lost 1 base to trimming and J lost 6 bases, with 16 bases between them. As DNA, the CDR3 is TGTGCCAGCAGCTTAAGGGCAGGTGCCGTGGGCGAGCAGTACTTC. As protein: CASSLRAGAVGEQYF. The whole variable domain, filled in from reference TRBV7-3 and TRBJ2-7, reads GAGVSQTPSNKVTEKGKYVELRCDPISGHTALYWYRQSLGQGPEFLIYFQGTGAADDSGLPNDRFFAVRPEGSVSTLKIQRTERGDSAVYLCASSLRAGAVGEQYFGPGTRLTVT.

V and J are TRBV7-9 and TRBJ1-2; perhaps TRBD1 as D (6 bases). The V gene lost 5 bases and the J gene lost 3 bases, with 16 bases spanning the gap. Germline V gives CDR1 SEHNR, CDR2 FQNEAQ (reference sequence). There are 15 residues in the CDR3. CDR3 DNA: TGTGCCAGCAGCCCAGGACAACAGGGAGACTATGGCTACACCTTC. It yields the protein CASSPGQQGDYGYTF.

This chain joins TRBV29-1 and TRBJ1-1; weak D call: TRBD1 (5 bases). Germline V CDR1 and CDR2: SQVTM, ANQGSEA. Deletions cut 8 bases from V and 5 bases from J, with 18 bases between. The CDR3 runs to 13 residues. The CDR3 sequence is CSPGTLSWTEAFF. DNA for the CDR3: TGCAGCCCTGGGACTCTTAGTTGGACTGAAGCTTTCTTT.

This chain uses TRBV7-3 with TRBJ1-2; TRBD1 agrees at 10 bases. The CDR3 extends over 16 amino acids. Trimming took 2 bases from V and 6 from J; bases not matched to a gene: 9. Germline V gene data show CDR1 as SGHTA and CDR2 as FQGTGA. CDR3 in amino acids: CASSLASQGQGNGYTF. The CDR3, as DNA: TGTGCCAGCAGCTTAGCGAGCCAGGGACAGGGGAATGGCTACACCTTC.